Listed here are 11 T cell receptor beta chains from one sample, sequenced in a study of T cell responses to AZD1222 COVID-19 vaccine. TCRdb's table, derived via immunoSEQ multiplex PCR, lists solely in-frame clones and lacks some. The sample shows around 250,000 clones, roughly 93% of them seen only once. The input for sequencing was peripheral blood, taken on day 0 of AZD1222 vaccination. The source of these receptors is an adult in good health.

The V gene is TRBV6-2 or TRBV6-3, the J gene TRBJ1-1; 7 positions agree with TRBD1. The trim removed 4 bases at V and 0 bases at J, leaving 8 bases unmatched. The CDR3 runs 16 residues. Germline V gene lookup returns CDR1 MNHEY and CDR2 SVGEGT. In DNA, the CDR3 is TGTGCCAGCAGTTCCAACAGGGGCCGTCTGAACACTGAAGCTTTCTTT. This codes for CASSSNRGRLNTEAFF.

This chain joins TRBV6-1 and TRBJ2-7; 7 bases agree with TRBD1. Germline CDR1 reads MNHNS; CDR2 reads SASEGT. The CDR3 extends over 17 amino acids. Trimming took 1 base from V and 2 from J; bases not matched to a gene: 11. CDR3 in amino acids: CASSEGGRGQFTYEQYF. In DNA form, the CDR3 reads TGTGCCAGCAGTGAAGGGGGTCGGGGACAGTTTACCTACGAGCAGTACTTC.

The genes are TRBV24-1 and TRBJ2-3; D unresolved. Trimming cost V 5 bases and J 0 bases, with 8 bases left between them. Per germline, CDR1 KGHDR and CDR2 SFDVKD. The CDR3 is 14 amino acids. The CDR3 sequence is CATSAGSSTDTQYF. The CDR3 nucleotides read TGTGCCACCAGTGCAGGTTCTAGCACAGATACGCAGTATTTT.

The V and J genes are TRBV4-1 and TRBJ2-7; D unresolved. The germline V gene has CDR1 MGHRA and CDR2 YSYEKL. The V gene lost 1 base and the J gene lost 0 bases, with 10 bases spanning the gap. CDR3 size: 15 residues. The CDR3 reads CASSQVWRSSYEQYF. CDR3 DNA sequence: TGCGCCAGCAGCCAAGTGTGGAGAAGCTCCTACGAGCAGTACTTC.

The CDR3 reads CASSLAAGGFYEQYF. The CDR3 nucleotides read TGCGCCAGCAGCTTGGCCGCGGGAGGGTTCTACGAGCAGTACTTC. V gene TRBV5-1 combines with J gene TRBJ2-7; 9 bases line up with TRBD2. Looked up from germline, CDR1 is SGHRS and CDR2 is YFSETQ. The trim removed 0 bases at V and 3 bases at J, leaving 4 bases unmatched. The CDR3 runs to 15 residues. The whole variable domain, filled in from reference TRBV5-1 and TRBJ2-7, reads KAGVTQTPRYLIKTRGQQVTLSCSPISGHRSVSWYQQTPGQGLQFLFEYFSETQRNKGNFPGRFSGRQFSNSRSEMNVSTLELGDSALYLCASSLAAGGFYEQYFGPGTRLTVT.

The rearrangement links TRBV18 to TRBJ2-5; perhaps TRBD2 as D (6 bases). The CDR3 spans 13 residues. The germline V and J ends were trimmed by 4 bases and 5 bases, with 11 bases remaining between them. The germline CDR1 and CDR2 sequences are KGHSH and LQKENI. The CDR3 nucleotides read TGTGCCAGCTCACGCGGGGACGGGGAGACCCAGTACTTC. As protein: CASSRGDGETQYF.

J is TRBJ1-2 and V is TRBV7-3, with D perhaps TRBD1 (5 bases). With 5 bases removed from V and 5 bases from J, the gap between germline ends came to 12 bases. CDR1 and CDR2 (germline): SGHTA, FQGTGA. CDR3 length: 13 residues. DNA for the CDR3: TGTGCCAGCAGCGCAGGGAGTGGATATGGCTACACCTTC. As protein: CASSAGSGYGYTF. Full variable domain (remainder filled in from reference TRBV7-3 and TRBJ1-2): GAGVSQTPSNKVTEKGKYVELRCDPISGHTALYWYRQSLGQGPEFLIYFQGTGAADDSGLPNDRFFAVRPEGSVSTLKIQRTERGDSAVYLCASSAGSGYGYTFGSGTRLTVV.

The chain recombines TRBV6-1 with TRBJ2-7; 7 bases align to TRBD2. Germline loops: CDR1 MNHNS, CDR2 SASEGT. V shed 5 bases, J shed 7 bases, and the junction held 14 bases outside the gene matches. This CDR3 has 15 amino acids. Here the CDR3 DNA reads TGTGCCAGCAGTCCCGGGACTAAGGTGGTTGAAGAGCAGTACTTC. As protein: CASSPGTKVVEEQYF.

The V call is TRBV5-1, the J call TRBJ1-1; D is perhaps TRBD1 (6 bases). Per the germline V gene, CDR1 is SGHRS and CDR2 is YFSETQ. CDR3 length: 16 residues. The germline V and J ends were trimmed by 0 bases and 1 base, with 13 bases remaining between them. CDR3 sequence (DNA): TGCGCCAGCAGCTTGGTACGGCAGGGGCAGAACACTGAAGCTTTCTTT. Translating gives CASSLVRQGQNTEAFF.

The CDR3 DNA sequence: TGTGCCAGCAGCCAAATTGCAGGGGATAATTCACCCCTCCACTTT. Its protein product is CASSQIAGDNSPLHF. V and J are TRBV14 and TRBJ1-6; TRBD1 is a possible D gene (6 bases). V lost 2 bases, J lost 5 bases, and 10 bases lay in between. The CDR3 covers 15 residues. CDR1 and CDR2 from the germline V gene are SGHDN and FVKESK.

The chain carries TRBV2 and TRBJ2-3; D call uncertain. This CDR3 spans 15 amino acids. V lost 1 base, J lost 0 bases, and 8 bases lay in between. Germline V gene sequence: CDR1 SNHLY, CDR2 FYNNEI. The DNA for the CDR3 is TGTGCCAGCAGTGAAGGTACAGCTAGCACAGATACGCAGTATTTT. It encodes CASSEGTASTDTQYF. Full variable domain (missing parts from reference TRBV2 and TRBJ2-3): EPEVTQTPSHQVTQMGQEVILRCVPISNHLYFYWYRQILGQKVEFLVSFYNNEISEKSEIFDDQFSVERPDGSNFTLKIRSTKLEDSAMYFCASSEGTASTDTQYFGPGTRLTVL.